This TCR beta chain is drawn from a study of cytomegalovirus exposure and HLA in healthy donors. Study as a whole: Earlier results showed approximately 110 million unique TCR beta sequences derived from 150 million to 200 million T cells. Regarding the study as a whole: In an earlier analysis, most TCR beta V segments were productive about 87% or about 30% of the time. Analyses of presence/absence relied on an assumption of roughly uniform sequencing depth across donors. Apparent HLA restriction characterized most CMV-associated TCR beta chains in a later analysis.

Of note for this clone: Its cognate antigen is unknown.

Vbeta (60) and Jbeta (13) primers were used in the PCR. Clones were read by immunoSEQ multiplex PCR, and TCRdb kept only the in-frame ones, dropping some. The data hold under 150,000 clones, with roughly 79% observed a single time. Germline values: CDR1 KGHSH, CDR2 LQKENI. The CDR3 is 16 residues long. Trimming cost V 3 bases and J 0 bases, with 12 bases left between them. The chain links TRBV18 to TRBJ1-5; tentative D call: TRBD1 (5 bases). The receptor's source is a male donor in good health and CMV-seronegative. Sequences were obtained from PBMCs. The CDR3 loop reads CASSPATGTSNQPQHF. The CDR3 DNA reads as TGTGCCAGCTCACCGGCAACAGGAACTAGCAATCAGCCCCAGCATTTT. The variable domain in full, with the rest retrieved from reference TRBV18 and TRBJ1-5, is NAGVMQNPRHLVRRRGQEARLRCSPMKGHSHVYWYRQLPEEGLKFMVYLQKENIIDESGMPKERFSAEFPKEGPSILRIQQVVRGDSAAYFCASSPATGTSNQPQHFGDGTRLSIL.